Sequencing of this T cell receptor beta chain was carried out in a study of cytomegalovirus exposure and HLA in healthy donors. About the research overall: HLA-typed donors were the source of 83 million or so unique TCRs, which an early data release held. Regarding the study as a whole: A later analysis linked around 17,000 TCR beta sequences to HLA alleles at 0.05 false discovery rate. Highly shared sequence variants in one cluster were likely a sequencing artifact. Some V segments, including TRBV6-2 and TRBV6-3, were excluded as indistinguishable.

The germline V gene has CDR1 SGHTA and CDR2 FQGNSA. CDR3 size: 15 residues. With 1 base clipped from V and 4 bases from J, the junction kept 3 bases outside the gene matches. Remarks on this clone: Its cognate antigen is unknown.

Primers for the PCR totalled 60 Vbeta and 13 Jbeta. Measured with immunoSEQ multiplex PCR; TCRdb has only the in-frame clones, and not every one. The table includes approximately 160,000 clones, about 68% detected once. The chain recombines TRBV7-2 with TRBJ2-3, with 9 positions matching TRBD1. The clonotype originates from a man aged 18 to 35 in good health and CMV-seronegative. The sample comprised PBMCs. The CDR3 loop reads CASSLDRGRPDTQYF. CDR3 DNA: TGTGCCAGCAGCTTAGACAGGGGGCGCCCAGATACGCAGTATTTT.